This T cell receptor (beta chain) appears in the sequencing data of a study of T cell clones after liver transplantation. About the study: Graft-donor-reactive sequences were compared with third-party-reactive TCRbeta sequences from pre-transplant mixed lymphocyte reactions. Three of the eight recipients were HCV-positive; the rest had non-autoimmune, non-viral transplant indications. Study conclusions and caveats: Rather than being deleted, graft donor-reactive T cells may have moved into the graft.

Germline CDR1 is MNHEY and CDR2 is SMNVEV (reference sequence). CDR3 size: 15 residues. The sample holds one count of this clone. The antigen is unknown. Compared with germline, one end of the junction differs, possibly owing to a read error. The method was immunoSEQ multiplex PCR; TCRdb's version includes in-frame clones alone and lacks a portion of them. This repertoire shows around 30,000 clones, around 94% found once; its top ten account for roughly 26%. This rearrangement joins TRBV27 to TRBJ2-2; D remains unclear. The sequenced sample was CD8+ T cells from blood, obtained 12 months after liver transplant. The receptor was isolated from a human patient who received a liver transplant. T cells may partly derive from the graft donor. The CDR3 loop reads CASSVSATNIGELFF. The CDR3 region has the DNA TGTGCCAGCAGTGTAAGCGCTACGAACATCGGGGAGCTGTTTTTT.